These T cell receptor beta chains were read from a single sample in a study of CD8 T cells in Susac syndrome. One entry per CDR3 protein, called by TCRdb with MiXCR from the immunoSEQ multiplex PCR reads. The sample holds 150,000 to 200,000 distinct CDR3 sequences; roughly 96% are singletons and the top ten take around 0.15%. Material for sequencing was CD8+ T cells from PBMCs. The receptors originated from a human donor with multiple sclerosis. The CDR3 runs from the conserved cysteine through the conserved F or W.

V gene: TRBV29-1; CDR3 protein: CSVPQSNEQFF
V gene: TRBV5-6; CDR3 protein: CASGGGYNEQFF
V gene: TRBV7-6; CDR3 protein: CASSLNILRGQETQYF
V gene: TRBV13; CDR3 protein: CASSAAGTSDTDTQYF
V gene: TRBV29-1; CDR3 protein: CSVEGSPRSSYNEQFF
V gene: TRBV9; CDR3 protein: CASSVGGLGGLSPPQFF
V gene: TRBV27; CDR3 protein: CASSPPGREQFF
V gene: TRBV29-1; CDR3 protein: CSVAAGGEQYF
V gene: TRBV7-9; CDR3 protein: CASSLPLLELFF
V gene: TRBV20-1; CDR3 protein: CSASNRDHYGYTF
V gene: TRBV5-1; CDR3 protein: CASSLEGDLRYTF
V gene: TRBV15; CDR3 protein: CATSRARTGELFF
V gene: TRBV7-9; CDR3 protein: CASTPSGNRVYEQYF
V gene: TRBV7-9; CDR3 protein: CASSRDSQPQHF
V gene: TRBV7-9; CDR3 protein: CASSSPHSSNIQYF
V gene: TRBV15; CDR3 protein: CATSRRDGHPYNTEAFF
V gene: TRBV3-1; CDR3 protein: CASRRQESSYNEQFF
V gene: TRBV2; CDR3 protein: CATHPMGDRVYEQFF
V gene: TRBV19; CDR3 protein: CASSIDIEEEQYF
V gene: TRBV29-1; CDR3 protein: CSAFGAGDITEAFF
V gene: TRBV6-2/TRBV6-3; CDR3 protein: CASSYLESGRETQYF
V gene: TRBV6-6; CDR3 protein: CATRGTYEQYF
V gene: TRBV6-2/TRBV6-3; CDR3 protein: CASSWRDNEQFF
V gene: TRBV6-4; CDR3 protein: CASSATVGQPQHF
V gene: TRBV4-1; CDR3 protein: CASSPGTGPVSNQPQHF
V gene: TRBV28; CDR3 protein: CASSLPGEQAYEQYF
V gene: TRBV25-1; CDR3 protein: CASARTRQETQYF
V gene: TRBV5-6; CDR3 protein: CASSLGMNYEQYF